This is a list of T cell receptor beta chains from one sample in a study of blood T cell repertoires in COVID-19. Repertoires were generated with immunoSEQ multiplex PCR, while TCRdb's copy carries only in-frame clones and drops some. Of just under 40,000 clones in the sample, around 87% were seen once. Sequencing was carried out using peripheral blood. Source of these receptors: a man between 45 and 60 years old with active or convalescent COVID-19. Each CDR3 is given without its conserved first and last residue. Fields, in order: J gene, V gene, CDR3 protein.

>TRBJ1-5|TRBV19
ASTGTGYNQPQH
>TRBJ1-2|TRBV7-9
ASSRRDSNYGYT
>TRBJ1-6|TRBV3-1/TRBV3-2
ASSQDGGVSPLH
>TRBJ1-1|TRBV7-9
ASSFSQEGEEAF
>TRBJ2-5|TRBV29-1
SVPWDRTQETQY
>TRBJ2-5|TRBV5-1
ASREGLGETQY
>TRBJ2-7|TRBV5-1
ASSLADRAGEQY
>TRBJ1-1|TRBV12-3/TRBV12-4
ASSFSGGNEAF
>TRBJ2-7|TRBV19
ASRIPGTYEQY
>TRBJ1-3|TRBV24-1
ATSGGQGTSARPGNTIY
>TRBJ1-2|TRBV5-1
ASSPDPSREGADT
>TRBJ1-1|TRBV18
ASSLGQSLEAF
>TRBJ2-1|TRBV3-1/TRBV3-2
ASSQGLVSYNEQF
>TRBJ2-1|TRBV5-1
ASSLAVTGDNEQF
>TRBJ1-2|TRBV5-5
ASSGTGVGYGYT
>TRBJ1-1|TRBV27
ASSKGQGANTEAF
>TRBJ1-1|TRBV7-9
ASSLEDGGGTEAF
>TRBJ1-4|TRBV7-8
ASSQGGLHNEKLF
>TRBJ2-3|TRBV5-4
ASSPGLAGGVTDTQY
>TRBJ2-1|TRBV5-5
ASSRWGGSYNEQF
>TRBJ2-6|TRBV7-3
ASSSSSGANVLT
>TRBJ2-7|TRBV28
ASSSASSGSSYEQY
>TRBJ1-6|TRBV2
ASSEARNNSPLH
>TRBJ2-1|TRBV6-5
ASRAGRGGSEQF
>TRBJ2-5|TRBV5-4
ASSPTTGGGETQY
>TRBJ2-1|TRBV2
ASRRTHPIQSSYNEQF
>TRBJ1-6|TRBV5-6
ASSPRRGGNSPLH
>TRBJ1-5|TRBV18
ASSPGQISNQPQH
>TRBJ1-2|TRBV19
ASSLQGMGSYGYT
>TRBJ1-1|TRBV28
ASSLKGVRGPPAPEAF
>TRBJ1-1|TRBV18
ASSPPGTGDWAF
>TRBJ1-2|TRBV3-1/TRBV3-2
ASSHETGSSYGYT
>TRBJ2-1|TRBV14
ASSQDIGTRAHEQF
>TRBJ1-1|TRBV10-3
AISAGQAEAF
>TRBJ1-2|TRBV6-4
ASSDSTGQGYT
>TRBJ1-1|TRBV6-5
ASSYSRGGTEAF
>TRBJ1-1|TRBV7-9
ALQGRGGNTEAF
>TRBJ1-6|TRBV5-1
ASSLDSGQGRSPLH
>TRBJ1-4|TRBV27
ASSLGSGFEKLF
>TRBJ2-1|TRBV6-6
ASGSGRHEQF
>TRBJ2-5|TRBV19
ASSLTSGVRETQY
>TRBJ2-1|TRBV28
ASSSGFYNEQF
>TRBJ1-6|TRBV28
ASSSGTVSYNSPLH
>TRBJ1-2|TRBV4-2
ASSQGGYGDVYGYT
>TRBJ1-1|TRBV30
AWSVGGTGVTEAF
>TRBJ1-6|TRBV2
ASRSADNSPLH
>TRBJ1-5|TRBV9
ASSVSGHSNQPQH
>TRBJ2-5|TRBV6-6
ASSRAEETQY
>TRBJ2-3|TRBV7-8
ASSLVGLGTQY
>TRBJ1-5|TRBV28
ASSLYGEYNQPQH
>TRBJ2-7|TRBV7-8
ASSPGQLYEQY
>TRBJ2-6|TRBV27
ASSFVGRWASGANVLT
>TRBJ1-4|TRBV28
ASKRGEKLF